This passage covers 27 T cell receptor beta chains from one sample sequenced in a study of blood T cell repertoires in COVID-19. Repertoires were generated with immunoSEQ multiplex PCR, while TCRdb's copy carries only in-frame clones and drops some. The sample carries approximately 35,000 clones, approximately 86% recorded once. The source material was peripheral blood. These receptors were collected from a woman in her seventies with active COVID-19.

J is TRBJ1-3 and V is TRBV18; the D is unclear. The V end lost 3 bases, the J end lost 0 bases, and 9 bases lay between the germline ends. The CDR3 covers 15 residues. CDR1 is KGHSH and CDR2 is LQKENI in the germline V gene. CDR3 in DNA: TGTGCCAGCTCACCGGACGGGAACTCTGGAAACACCATATATTTT. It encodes CASSPDGNSGNTIYF.

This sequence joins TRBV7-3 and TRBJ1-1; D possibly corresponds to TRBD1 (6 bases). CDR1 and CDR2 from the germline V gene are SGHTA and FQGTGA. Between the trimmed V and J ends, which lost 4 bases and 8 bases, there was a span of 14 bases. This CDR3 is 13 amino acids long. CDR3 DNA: TGTGCCAGCAGCTCAGTAGGACAGAGCGAAGCTTTCTTT. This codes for CASSSVGQSEAFF.

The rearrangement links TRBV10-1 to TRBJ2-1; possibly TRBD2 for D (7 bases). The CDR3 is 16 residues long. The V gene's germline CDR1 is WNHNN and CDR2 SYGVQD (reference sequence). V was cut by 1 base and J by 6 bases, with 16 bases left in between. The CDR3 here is CASSEYRGAQRNEQFF. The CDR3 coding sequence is TGCGCCAGCAGTGAGTACCGGGGGGCGCAGCGCAATGAGCAGTTCTTC.

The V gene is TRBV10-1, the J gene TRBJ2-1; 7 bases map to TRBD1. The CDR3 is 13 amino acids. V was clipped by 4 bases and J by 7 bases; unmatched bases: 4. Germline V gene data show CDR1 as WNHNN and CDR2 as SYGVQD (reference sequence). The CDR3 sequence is CASSGDRANEQFF. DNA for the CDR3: TGCGCCAGCAGTGGAGACAGGGCGAATGAGCAGTTCTTC.

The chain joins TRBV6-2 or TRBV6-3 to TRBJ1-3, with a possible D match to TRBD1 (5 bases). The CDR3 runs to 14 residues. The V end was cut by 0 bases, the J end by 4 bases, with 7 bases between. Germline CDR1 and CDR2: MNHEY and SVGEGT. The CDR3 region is CASSYSAGGNTIYF. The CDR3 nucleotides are TGTGCCAGCAGTTACTCGGCAGGGGGAAACACCATATATTTT.

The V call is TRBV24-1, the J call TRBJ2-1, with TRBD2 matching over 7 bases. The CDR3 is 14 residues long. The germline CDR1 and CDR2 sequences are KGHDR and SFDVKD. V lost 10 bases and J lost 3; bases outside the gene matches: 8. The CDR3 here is CATESGGLYNEQFF. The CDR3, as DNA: TGTGCCACTGAGTCGGGGGGTCTCTACAATGAGCAGTTCTTC.

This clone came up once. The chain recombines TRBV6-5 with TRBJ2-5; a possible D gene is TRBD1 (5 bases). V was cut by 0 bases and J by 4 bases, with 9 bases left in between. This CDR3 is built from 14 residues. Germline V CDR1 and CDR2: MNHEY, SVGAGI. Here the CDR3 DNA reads TGTGCCAGCAGTTACTCGGGGCAGGGAGAGACCCAGTACTTC. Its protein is CASSYSGQGETQYF.

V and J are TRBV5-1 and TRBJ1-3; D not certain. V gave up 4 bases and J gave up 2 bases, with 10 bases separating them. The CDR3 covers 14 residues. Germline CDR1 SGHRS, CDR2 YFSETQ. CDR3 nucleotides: TGCGCCAGCAGCCCCGTTTCTACTGGAAACACCATATATTTT. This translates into CASSPVSTGNTIYF.

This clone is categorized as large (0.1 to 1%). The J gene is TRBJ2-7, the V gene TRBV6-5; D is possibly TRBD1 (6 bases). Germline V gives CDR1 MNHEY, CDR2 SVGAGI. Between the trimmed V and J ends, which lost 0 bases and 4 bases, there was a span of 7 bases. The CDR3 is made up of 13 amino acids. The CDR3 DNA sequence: TGTGCCAGCAGTTACTCGAGGGGGTACGAGCAGTACTTC. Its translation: CASSYSRGYEQYF.

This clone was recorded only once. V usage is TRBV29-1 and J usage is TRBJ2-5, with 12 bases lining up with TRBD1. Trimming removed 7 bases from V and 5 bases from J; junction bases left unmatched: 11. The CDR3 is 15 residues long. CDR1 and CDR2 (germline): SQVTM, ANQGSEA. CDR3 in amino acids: CSGTRDRGLGETQYF. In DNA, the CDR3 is TGCAGCGGGACCCGGGACAGGGGGCTCGGGGAGACCCAGTACTTC.

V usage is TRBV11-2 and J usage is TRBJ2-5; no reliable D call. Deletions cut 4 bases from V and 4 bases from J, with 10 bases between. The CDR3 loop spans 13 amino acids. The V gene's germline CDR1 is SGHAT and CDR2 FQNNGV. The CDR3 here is CASSSSVGETQYF. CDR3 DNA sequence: TGTGCCAGCAGCTCGAGCGTGGGAGAGACCCAGTACTTC.

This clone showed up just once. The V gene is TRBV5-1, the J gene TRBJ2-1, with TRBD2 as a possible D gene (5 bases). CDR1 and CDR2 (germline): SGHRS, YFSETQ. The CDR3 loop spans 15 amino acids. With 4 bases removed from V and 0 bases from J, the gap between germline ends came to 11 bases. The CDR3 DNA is TGCGCCAGCAGCCCCGTGGAGGCCTCCTACAATGAGCAGTTCTTC. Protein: CASSPVEASYNEQFF.

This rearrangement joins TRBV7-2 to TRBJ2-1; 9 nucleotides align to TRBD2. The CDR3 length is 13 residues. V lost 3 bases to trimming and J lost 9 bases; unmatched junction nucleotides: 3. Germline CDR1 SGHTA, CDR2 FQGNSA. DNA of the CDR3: TGTGCCAGCAGCTTCAAGCGGGGGGTTGAGCAGTTCTTC. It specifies CASSFKRGVEQFF.

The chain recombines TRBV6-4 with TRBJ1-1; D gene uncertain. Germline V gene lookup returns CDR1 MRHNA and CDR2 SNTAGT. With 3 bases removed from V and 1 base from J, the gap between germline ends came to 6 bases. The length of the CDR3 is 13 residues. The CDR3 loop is CASSESSNTEAFF. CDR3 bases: TGTGCCAGCAGTGAAAGCTCGAACACTGAAGCTTTCTTT.

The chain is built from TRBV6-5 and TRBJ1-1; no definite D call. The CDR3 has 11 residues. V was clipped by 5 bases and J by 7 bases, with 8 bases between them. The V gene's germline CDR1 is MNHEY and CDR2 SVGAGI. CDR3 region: CASSREGEAFF. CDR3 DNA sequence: TGTGCCAGCAGTAGGGAGGGTGAAGCTTTCTTT.

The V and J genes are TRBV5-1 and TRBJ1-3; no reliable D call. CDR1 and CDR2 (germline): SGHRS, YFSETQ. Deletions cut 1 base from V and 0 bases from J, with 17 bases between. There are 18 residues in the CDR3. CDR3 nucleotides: TGCGCCAGCAGCTTGTGGGCTGCTTCTCCGGTCTCTGGAAACACCATATATTTT. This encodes CASSLWAASPVSGNTIYF.

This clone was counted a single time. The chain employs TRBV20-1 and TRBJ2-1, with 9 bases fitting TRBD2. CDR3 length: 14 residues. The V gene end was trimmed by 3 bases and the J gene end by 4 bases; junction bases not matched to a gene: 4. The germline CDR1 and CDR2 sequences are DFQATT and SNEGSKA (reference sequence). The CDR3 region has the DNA TGCAGTGCTAGTTTAGCGGGGGAGTACAATGAGCAGTTCTTC. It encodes CSASLAGEYNEQFF.

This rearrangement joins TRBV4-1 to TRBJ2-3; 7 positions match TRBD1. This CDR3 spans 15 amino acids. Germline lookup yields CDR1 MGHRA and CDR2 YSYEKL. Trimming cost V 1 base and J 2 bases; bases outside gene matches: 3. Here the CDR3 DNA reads TGCGCCAGCAGCCAAGTCGAGGGGGCCACAGATACGCAGTATTTT. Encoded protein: CASSQVEGATDTQYF.

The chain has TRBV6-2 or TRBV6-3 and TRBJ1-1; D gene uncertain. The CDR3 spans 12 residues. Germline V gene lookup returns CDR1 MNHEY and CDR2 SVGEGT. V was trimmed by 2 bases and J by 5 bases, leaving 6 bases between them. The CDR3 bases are TGTGCCAGCAGTTACAGTAGAACTGAAGCTTTCTTT. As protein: CASSYSRTEAFF.

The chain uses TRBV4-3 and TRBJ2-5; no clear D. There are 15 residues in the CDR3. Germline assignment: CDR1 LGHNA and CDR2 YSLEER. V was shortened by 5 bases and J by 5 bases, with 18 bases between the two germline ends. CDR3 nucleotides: TGCGCCAGCAGCACCCGGGTCGAAGCCGGGGAGACCCAGTACTTC. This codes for CASSTRVEAGETQYF.

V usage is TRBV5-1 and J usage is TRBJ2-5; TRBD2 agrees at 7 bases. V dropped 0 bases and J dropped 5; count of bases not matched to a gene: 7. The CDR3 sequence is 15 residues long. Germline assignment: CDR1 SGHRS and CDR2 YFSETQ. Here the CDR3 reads CASSLVGERGETQYF. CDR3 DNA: TGCGCCAGCAGCTTGGTTGGCGAGCGGGGTGAGACCCAGTACTTC.

The CDR3 protein is CASSGQWDTGELFF. CDR3 in DNA: TGTGCCAGCAGCGGACAGTGGGACACCGGGGAGCTGTTTTTT. This chain connects TRBV3-1 (or the pseudogene TRBV3-2) to TRBJ2-2, with D maybe TRBD1 (6 bases). Trimming shortened V by 5 bases and J by 3 bases, and 10 bases separated the two germline ends. CDR1 and CDR2 (germline): LGHDT, YNNKEL (reference sequence). The CDR3 sequence is 14 residues long.

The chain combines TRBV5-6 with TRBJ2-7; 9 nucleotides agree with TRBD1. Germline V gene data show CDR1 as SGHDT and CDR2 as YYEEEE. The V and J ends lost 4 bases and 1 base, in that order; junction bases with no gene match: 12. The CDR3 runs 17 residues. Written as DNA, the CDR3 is TGTGCCAGCAGCCCCGGGACAGGGCGTGGGTTTTCCTACGAGCAGTACTTC. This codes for CASSPGTGRGFSYEQYF.

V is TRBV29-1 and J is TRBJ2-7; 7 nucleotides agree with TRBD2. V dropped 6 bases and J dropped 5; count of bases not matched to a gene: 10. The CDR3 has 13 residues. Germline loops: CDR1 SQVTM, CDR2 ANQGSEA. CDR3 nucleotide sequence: TGCAGCGTGGGGGGGACTTTCAGGGACGAGCAGTACTTC. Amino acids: CSVGGTFRDEQYF.

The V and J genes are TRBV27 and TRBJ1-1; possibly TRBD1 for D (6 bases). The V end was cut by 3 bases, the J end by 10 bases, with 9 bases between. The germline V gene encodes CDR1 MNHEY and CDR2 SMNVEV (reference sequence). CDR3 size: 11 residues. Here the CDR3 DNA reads TGTGCCAGCAGTTTCAGAGGGGGAGCTTTCTTT. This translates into CASSFRGGAFF.

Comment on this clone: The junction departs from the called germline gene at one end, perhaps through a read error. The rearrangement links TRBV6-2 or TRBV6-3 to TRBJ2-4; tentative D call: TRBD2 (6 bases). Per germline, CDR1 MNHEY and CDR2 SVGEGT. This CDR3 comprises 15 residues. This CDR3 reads CASSYSRGSKNIQYF. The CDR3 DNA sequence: TGTGCCAGCAGCTACTCCCGGGGGTCCAAAAACATTCAGTACTTC.

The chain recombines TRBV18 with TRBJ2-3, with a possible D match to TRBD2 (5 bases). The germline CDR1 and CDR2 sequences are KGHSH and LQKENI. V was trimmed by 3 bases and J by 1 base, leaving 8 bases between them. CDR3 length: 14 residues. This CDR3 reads CASSPLGGTDTQYF. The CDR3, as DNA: TGTGCCAGCTCACCTCTCGGGGGCACAGATACGCAGTATTTT.